A selection of T cell receptor beta chains follows, all from one sample in a study of blood T cell repertoires in COVID-19. Data came from immunoSEQ multiplex PCR; TCRdb stores just in-frame clones and leaves some out. The data show roughly 300,000 clones, 85% to 90% seen once. Material for sequencing was peripheral blood. The receptors were gathered from a woman in her 30s with COVID-19, enrolled during active disease. Each CDR3 is given with its conserved first and last residue. A D gene is named only where the DNA matches it firmly. Clone size, where shown, is once, few, many, or a class for clones that have expanded.

TRBV27	TRBD1	TRBJ2-7	14	NA	CASRGTGPKVEQYF	TGTGCCAGCAGGGGGACAGGGCCGAAGGTGGAGCAGTACTTC
TRBV11-3	NA	TRBJ1-3	16	NA	CASSYPGQRSGNTIYF	TGTGCCAGCAGCTACCCCGGACAGCGCTCTGGAAACACCATATATTTT
TRBV6-2/TRBV6-3	NA	TRBJ1-1	14	NA	CASSLLSPGTEAFF	TGTGCCAGCAGTCTCCTATCCCCGGGGACTGAAGCTTTCTTT
TRBV28	TRBD1	TRBJ1-2	14	NA	CASSILQGNYGYTF	TGTGCCAGCAGTATCTTACAGGGGAACTATGGCTACACCTTC
TRBV15	TRBD1	TRBJ1-1	15	NA	CATSRDLRQGTEAFF	TGTGCCACCAGCAGAGATCTGCGACAGGGCACTGAAGCTTTCTTT
TRBV30	TRBD1	TRBJ2-5	11	once	CAFRDRETQYF	TGTGCCTTCCGGGACAGAGAGACCCAGTACTTC
TRBV6-2/TRBV6-3	TRBD1	TRBJ2-1	15	few	CASSPTGGSYNEQFF	TGTGCCAGCAGTCCAACAGGGGGCTCCTACAATGAGCAGTTCTTC
TRBV10-3	NA	TRBJ1-1	13	NA	CAISFQMNTEAFF	TGTGCCATCAGTTTCCAAATGAACACTGAAGCTTTCTTT
TRBV18	NA	TRBJ1-1	13	NA	CASSSGLNTEAFF	TGTGCCAGCTCCTCGGGGTTGAACACTGAAGCTTTCTTT
TRBV2	TRBD1	TRBJ1-1	18	NA	CASSAPTGGPPGNTEAFF	TGTGCCAGCAGCGCCCCGACAGGGGGGCCACCCGGGAACACTGAAGCTTTCTTT
TRBV2	NA	TRBJ1-2	14	NA	CASSEGRITDGYTF	TGTGCCAGCAGTGAGGGCCGCATTACCGATGGCTACACCTTC
TRBV9	TRBD2	TRBJ2-3	17	NA	CASSLGGLADSTDTQYF	TGTGCCAGCAGCCTCGGAGGACTAGCGGATAGCACAGATACGCAGTATTTT
TRBV25-1	NA	TRBJ1-4	13	NA	CASSEGQHEKLFF	TGTGCCAGCAGTGAAGGGCAGCATGAAAAACTGTTTTTT
TRBV11-3	TRBD1	TRBJ2-5	18	NA	CASSSRGMRQGAGETQYF	TGTGCCAGCAGCTCCCGAGGGATGAGACAGGGGGCGGGAGAGACCCAGTACTTC
TRBV23-1	NA	TRBJ1-4	17	NA	CASSQFASFATNEKLFF	TGCGCCAGCAGTCAATTCGCGAGCTTTGCAACTAATGAAAAACTGTTTTTT
TRBV6-5	NA	TRBJ1-2	13	NA	CASSLTTVYGYTF	TGTGCCAGCAGTTTGACGACAGTATATGGCTACACCTTC
TRBV5-1	NA	TRBJ1-1	15	NA	CASSSSQGLNTEAFF	TGCGCCAGCAGCTCCTCCCAGGGTTTGAACACTGAAGCTTTCTTT